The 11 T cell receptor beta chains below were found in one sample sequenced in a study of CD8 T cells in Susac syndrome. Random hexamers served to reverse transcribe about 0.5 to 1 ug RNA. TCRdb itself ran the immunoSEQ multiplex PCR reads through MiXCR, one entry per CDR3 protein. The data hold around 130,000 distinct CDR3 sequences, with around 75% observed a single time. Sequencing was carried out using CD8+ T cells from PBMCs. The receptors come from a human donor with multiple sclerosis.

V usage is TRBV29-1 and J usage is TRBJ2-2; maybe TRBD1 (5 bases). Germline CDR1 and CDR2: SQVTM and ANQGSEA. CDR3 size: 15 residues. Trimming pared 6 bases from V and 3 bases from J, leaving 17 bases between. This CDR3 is CSVNLAGLYTGELFF. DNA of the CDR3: TGCAGCGTAAATTTAGCAGGGTTGTACACCGGGGAGCTGTTTTTT.

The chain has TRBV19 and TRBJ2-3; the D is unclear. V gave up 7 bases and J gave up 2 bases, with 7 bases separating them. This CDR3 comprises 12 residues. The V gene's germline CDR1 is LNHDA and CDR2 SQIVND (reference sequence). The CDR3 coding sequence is TGTGCCAGTAAGGCCCCCACAGATACGCAGTATTTT. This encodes CASKAPTDTQYF.

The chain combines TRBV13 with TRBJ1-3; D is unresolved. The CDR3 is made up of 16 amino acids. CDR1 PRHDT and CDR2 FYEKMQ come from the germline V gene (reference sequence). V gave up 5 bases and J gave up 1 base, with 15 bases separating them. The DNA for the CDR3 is TGTGCCAGCAGCCCGGCCTCAGGAATTTCTGGAAACACCATATATTTT. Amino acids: CASSPASGISGNTIYF.

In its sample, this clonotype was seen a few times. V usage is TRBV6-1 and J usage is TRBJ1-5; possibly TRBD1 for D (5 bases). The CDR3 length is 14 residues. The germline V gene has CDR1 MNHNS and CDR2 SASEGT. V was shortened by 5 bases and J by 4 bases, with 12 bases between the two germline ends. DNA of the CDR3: TGTGCCAGCAGTTTCGCAGGGTTGAATCAGCCCCAGCATTTT. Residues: CASSFAGLNQPQHF.

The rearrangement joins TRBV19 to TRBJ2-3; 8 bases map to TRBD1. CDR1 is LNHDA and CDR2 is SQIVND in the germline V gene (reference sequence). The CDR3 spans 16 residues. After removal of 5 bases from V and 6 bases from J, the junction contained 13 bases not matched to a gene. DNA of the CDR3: TGTGCCAGTAGTGTAGGACAGGGAGAGCAGGCCGATACGCAGTATTTT. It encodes CASSVGQGEQADTQYF.

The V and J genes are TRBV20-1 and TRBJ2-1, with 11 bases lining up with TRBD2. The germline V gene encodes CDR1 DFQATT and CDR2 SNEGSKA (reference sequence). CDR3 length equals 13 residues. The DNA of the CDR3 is TGCACAGTAGCGGGAGGGGTCTACAATGAGCAGTTCTTC. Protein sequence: CTVAGGVYNEQFF.

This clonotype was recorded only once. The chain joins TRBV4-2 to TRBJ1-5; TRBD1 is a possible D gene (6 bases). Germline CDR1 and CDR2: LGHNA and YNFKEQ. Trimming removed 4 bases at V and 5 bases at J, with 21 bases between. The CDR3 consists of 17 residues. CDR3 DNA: TGTGCCAGCAGCCCCTACCTGGGGGGCCCGGGGGATCAGCCCCAGCATTTT. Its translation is CASSPYLGGPGDQPQHF.

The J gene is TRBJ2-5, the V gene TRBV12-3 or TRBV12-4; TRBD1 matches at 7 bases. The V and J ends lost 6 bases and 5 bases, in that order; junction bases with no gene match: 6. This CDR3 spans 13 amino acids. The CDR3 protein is CASSGDRAETQYF. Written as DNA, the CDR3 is TGTGCCAGCAGCGGAGACAGGGCTGAGACCCAGTACTTC.

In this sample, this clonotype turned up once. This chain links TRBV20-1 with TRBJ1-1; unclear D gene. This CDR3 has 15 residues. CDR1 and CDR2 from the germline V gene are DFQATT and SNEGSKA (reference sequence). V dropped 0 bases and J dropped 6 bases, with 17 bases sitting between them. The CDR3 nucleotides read TGCAGTGCTAGAGATTTAAGGCAGGCCGGCTCTGAAGCTTTCTTT. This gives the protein CSARDLRQAGSEAFF.

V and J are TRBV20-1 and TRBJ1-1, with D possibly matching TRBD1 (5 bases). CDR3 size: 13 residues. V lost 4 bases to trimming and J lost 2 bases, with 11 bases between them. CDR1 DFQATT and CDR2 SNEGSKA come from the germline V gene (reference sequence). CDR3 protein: CSAKLGGNTEAFF. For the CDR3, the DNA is TGCAGTGCTAAGCTGGGGGGTAACACTGAAGCTTTCTTT.

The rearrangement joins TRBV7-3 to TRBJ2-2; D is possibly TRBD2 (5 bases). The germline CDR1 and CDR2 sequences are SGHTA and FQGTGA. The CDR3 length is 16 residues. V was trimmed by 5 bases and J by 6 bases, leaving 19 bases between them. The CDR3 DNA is TGTGCCAGCAGCCCCCTGATCGGGATGGGGTCCGGGGAGCTGTTTTTT. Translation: CASSPLIGMGSGELFF.